Listed here are 21 T cell receptor beta chains from one sample, sequenced in a study of regulatory T cells in long-lasting Graves disease. CDR3-region Arm-PCR and iRepertoire HTBI primers produced the TCR beta libraries. TCRdb used MiXCR to reprocess the multiplex PCR reads, holding one entry per CDR3 protein. The sample yields some 460,000 distinct CDR3 sequences, 15% to 20% seen once. Time point specified: newly diagnosed GD, antithyroid drugs for less than 3 months. Preparation of the TCR library used RNA extracted from PBMCs. The same sample was also used in a study of T cells in Graves' hyperthyroidism and ophthalmopathy.

Sequences were derived from peripheral blood mononuclear cells (PBMCs), sampled at new diagnosis, from a patient treated with antithyroid drugs. These receptors were obtained from a man in his forties with Graves disease.

With regard to this clonotype: A far larger clone differs by one base, so this is likely a read error. The chain is built from TRBV5-1 and TRBJ2-7; D is ambiguous. CDR1 and CDR2 from the germline V gene are SGHRS and YFSETQ. This CDR3 is 15 amino acids long. V lost 1 base and J lost 7, with 18 bases in between. The CDR3 protein is CASSLSGVGYNEQYF. The CDR3 DNA reads as TGCGCCAGCAGCTTGTCTGGAGTAGGTTACAATGAGCAGTACTTC. The whole variable domain, filled in from reference TRBV5-1 and TRBJ2-7, reads KAGVTQTPRYLIKTRGQQVTLSCSPISGHRSVSWYQQTPGQGLQFLFEYFSETQRNKGNFPGRFSGRQFSNSRSEMNVSTLELGDSALYLCASSLSGVGYNEQYFGPGTRLTVT.

In its sample, this clonotype was seen many times. The J gene is TRBJ1-2, the V gene TRBV27; 7 bases match TRBD1. Germline V lookup: CDR1 MNHEY, CDR2 SMNVEV (reference sequence). This CDR3 has 14 amino acids. Germline trimming cut 5 bases from V and 6 bases from J; bases unmatched to any gene: 9. CDR3 nucleotides: TGTGCCAGCAGTCCATTAGGGGGCACCCATGGCTACACCTTC. As protein: CASSPLGGTHGYTF.

The chain is built from TRBV29-1 and TRBJ2-7; D is unclear. Between the trimmed V and J ends, which lost 2 bases and 4 bases, there was a span of 9 bases. Germline lookup yields CDR1 SQVTM and CDR2 ANQGSEA. The CDR3 runs to 12 residues. The CDR3 nucleotides read TGCAGCGTTGAACGGAATCCATACGAGCAGTACTTC. This gives the protein CSVERNPYEQYF.

This clonotype occurred many times. The chain links TRBV5-1 to TRBJ2-7; D is unresolved. This CDR3 contains 14 residues. The V gene's germline CDR1 is SGHRS and CDR2 YFSETQ. With 4 bases removed from V and 3 bases from J, the gap between germline ends came to 14 bases. The CDR3 loop is CASSLEPILYEQYF. In DNA, the CDR3 is TGCGCCAGCAGCCTTGAGCCGATACTCTACGAGCAGTACTTC.

This clonotype has just a few counts. V is TRBV4-1 and J is TRBJ2-7; possible D gene TRBD2, 6 bases. V was cut by 4 bases and J by 1 base, with 14 bases left in between. The length of the CDR3 is 15 residues. CDR1 MGHRA and CDR2 YSYEKL come from the germline V gene. The CDR3 DNA reads as TGCGCCAGCAGCCGGGGAGCGGGCCGATCCTACGAGCAGTACTTC. This translates into CASSRGAGRSYEQYF.

This clonotype was found many times. CDR3 bases: TGTGCTAGTGGTTTAGGGACTTCATCGGGTGAGCAGTTCTTC. Translated, it gives CASGLGTSSGEQFF. V usage is TRBV12-5 and J usage is TRBJ2-1; D may be TRBD2 (6 bases). Germline CDR1 and CDR2: LGHNT and FRNRAP. V was cut by 3 bases and J by 9 bases, with 15 bases left in between. This CDR3 is 14 amino acids long. Drawing the rest from reference TRBV12-5 and TRBJ2-1, the complete variable domain is DARVTQTPRHKVTEMGQEVTMRCQPILGHNTVFWYRQTMMQGLELLAYFRNRAPLDDSGMPKDRFSAEMPDATLATLKIQPSEPRDSAVYFCASGLGTSSGEQFFGPGTRLTVL.

The V call is TRBV20-1, the J call TRBJ2-1; 16 bases fit TRBD2. Germline trimming cut 3 bases from V and 0 bases from J; bases unmatched to any gene: 17. From germline, CDR1 is DFQATT and CDR2 SNEGSKA (reference sequence). CDR3 length equals 22 residues. CDR3 in DNA: TGCAGTGCTAGGGATGGCGGGACTAGCGGGAGGGGTCTGAAGGGCTCCTACAATGAGCAGTTCTTC. This gives the protein CSARDGGTSGRGLKGSYNEQFF.

This clonotype came up many times. This chain uses TRBV24-1 with TRBJ1-1; a weak D match, TRBD1 (6 bases). CDR1 is KGHDR and CDR2 is SFDVKD in the germline V gene. This CDR3 region has 14 residues. Trimming pared 3 bases from V and 3 bases from J, leaving 10 bases between. CDR3 loop: CATSDGGEHTEAFF. DNA of the CDR3: TGTGCCACCAGTGATGGGGGCGAGCACACTGAAGCTTTCTTT.

This clonotype was picked up many times. J is TRBJ1-5 and V is TRBV29-1, with D possibly being TRBD1 (5 bases). CDR1 is SQVTM and CDR2 is ANQGSEA in the germline V gene. The length of the CDR3 is 12 residues. V was clipped by 4 bases and J by 3 bases, with 7 bases between them. The CDR3 loop is CSVGQSNQPQHF. CDR3 DNA sequence: TGCAGCGTTGGACAGTCCAATCAGCCCCAGCATTTT.

V gene TRBV20-1 combines with J gene TRBJ1-2; 7 nucleotides match TRBD1. This CDR3 spans 14 amino acids. The J segment lost 3 bases and the V segment lost 5 bases, leaving 9 bases of the junction unmatched. Germline loops: CDR1 DFQATT, CDR2 SNEGSKA (reference sequence). CDR3 loop: CSAPTGAVDYGYTF. The CDR3 DNA is TGCAGTGCTCCTACAGGGGCGGTAGACTATGGCTACACCTTC.

This chain uses TRBV9 with TRBJ2-1, with D possibly being TRBD1 or TRBD2 (5 bases each). The CDR3 loop spans 15 amino acids. Germline assignment: CDR1 SGDLS and CDR2 YYNGEE. V gave up 3 bases and J gave up 10 bases, with 20 bases separating them. The DNA for the CDR3 is TGTGCCAGCAGCGGGGGCTCTGGGGGAACGGGGGAGCAGTTCTTC. Protein: CASSGGSGGTGEQFF.

This clonotype was detected a few times. The rearrangement uses TRBV5-1 and TRBJ2-1; 8 bases match TRBD2. J was trimmed by 1 base and V by 5 bases; bases with no gene match: 8. The CDR3 is 16 residues long. The germline V gene has CDR1 SGHRS and CDR2 YFSETQ. The CDR3 DNA reads TGCGCCAGCAGACTAGCAACTAGCGGTTCCTACAATGAGCAGTTCTTC. Protein: CASRLATSGSYNEQFF.

This clonotype was observed a handful of times. The chain links TRBV19 to TRBJ2-1, with 10 bases that match TRBD2. The germline gives CDR1 LNHDA, CDR2 SQIVND (reference sequence). V trimming: 6 bases; J trimming: 5 bases; junction bases outside the gene matches: 13. This CDR3 comprises 17 residues. For the CDR3, the DNA is TGTGCCAGTAGCCCGGCCTTTCTAGCGGGAGTCCACAATGAGCAGTTCTTC. Its protein product is CASSPAFLAGVHNEQFF.

In the case of this clonotype: A read error is possible here, since a much larger clone lies one base away. This chain connects TRBV7-9 to TRBJ2-3; D may be TRBD1 (6 bases). From germline, CDR1 is SEHNR and CDR2 FQNEAQ (reference sequence). The CDR3 has 14 amino acids. The CDR3 loop reads CASSLQGSTDMQYF. The CDR3 region has the DNA TGTGCCAGCAGCTTACAGGGGAGCACAGATATGCAGTATTTT. Combining the CDR3 with reference TRBV7-9 and TRBJ2-3 gives the whole variable domain DTGVSQNPRHKITKRGQNVTFRCDPISEHNRLYWYRQTLGQGPEFLTYFQNEAQLEKSRLLSDRFSAERPKGSFSTLEIQRTEQGDSAMYLCASSLQGSTDMQYFGPGTRLTVL.

This clonotype turned up a few times. The rearrangement links TRBV10-3 to TRBJ2-7, with a tentative D call TRBD2 (5 bases). V was clipped by 3 bases and J by 3 bases, with 21 bases between them. Per germline, CDR1 ENHRY and CDR2 SYGVKD. The CDR3 has 17 residues. CDR3 in DNA: TGTGCCATCAGTGATGGAAGGCAGAGAGGGCAGAACTACGAGCAGTACTTC. Translated, it gives CAISDGRQRGQNYEQYF.

Many counts were recorded for this clonotype. The chain uses TRBV4-1 and TRBJ2-5; 9 bases line up with TRBD1. Germline CDR1 is MGHRA and CDR2 is YSYEKL. Trimming took 2 bases from V and 5 from J; bases not matched to a gene: 9. CDR3 length equals 16 residues. CDR3 bases: TGCGCCAGCAGCCAACAGGCCGGGACAGGGAGGGAGACCCAGTACTTC. Its protein product is CASSQQAGTGRETQYF.

This clonotype was seen many times. The chain uses TRBV3-1 and TRBJ1-5; the D is unclear. The germline V gene encodes CDR1 LGHDT and CDR2 YNNKEL (reference sequence). This CDR3 has 14 residues. V lost 0 bases and J 4 bases, leaving 7 bases between the germline ends. The CDR3 nucleotides are TGTGCCAGCAGCCAAGATTCGTGGAATCAGCCCCAGCATTTT. It yields the protein CASSQDSWNQPQHF. Together with reference TRBV3-1 and TRBJ1-5, the CDR3 gives the full variable domain: DTAVSQTPKYLVTQMGNDKSIKCEQNLGHDTMYWYKQDSKKFLKIMFSYNNKELIINETVPNRFSPKSPDKAHLNLHINSLELGDSAVYFCASSQDSWNQPQHFGDGTRLSIL.

Ten or more counts support this clonotype. The V gene is TRBV9, the J gene TRBJ2-1, with 9 bases lining up with TRBD2. The CDR3 is 15 residues long. The germline V gene encodes CDR1 SGDLS and CDR2 YYNGEE. The V and J ends lost 0 bases and 6 bases, in that order; junction bases with no gene match: 4. The CDR3 nucleotides are TGTGCCAGCAGCGTAGAACTGACTAGCGGCAATGAGCAGTTCTTC. Protein product: CASSVELTSGNEQFF.

This clonotype was seen repeatedly, ten times or more. J is TRBJ2-1 and V is TRBV3-1, with a tentative D call TRBD2 (6 bases). The germline gives CDR1 LGHDT, CDR2 YNNKEL (reference sequence). Trimming took off 2 bases at V and 8 bases at J, with 10 bases between the two ends. The CDR3 has 13 amino acids. The DNA of the CDR3 is TGTGCCAGCAGCCAATTCCGGGAGTATGAGCAGTTCTTC. Translating it yields CASSQFREYEQFF.

This clonotype was counted many times. This chain connects TRBV28 to TRBJ1-2, with 8 nucleotides matching TRBD1. Germline V gene data show CDR1 as MDHEN and CDR2 as SYDVKM. The CDR3 consists of 16 residues. Trimming took 4 bases from V and 1 from J; bases not matched to a gene: 8. The CDR3: CASSSAARGHNYGYTF. DNA for the CDR3: TGTGCCAGCAGTTCCGCGGCCAGGGGGCATAACTATGGCTACACCTTC.

On this clonotype itself: One end of the junction fails to match germline, which may point to a read error. The rearrangement links TRBV11-3 to TRBJ2-1; no firm D call. This CDR3 has 16 amino acids. Germline values: CDR1 SGHNT, CDR2 YENEEA. CDR3 sequence (DNA): TGTGCCAGCACCACAAAAACTGGAAGCTCCTACAGTGAGCAGTTCTTC. Translation: CASTTKTGSSYSEQFF. The whole variable domain, remainder taken from reference TRBV11-3 and TRBJ2-1, is EAGVVQSPRYKIIEKKQPVAFWCNPISGHNTLYWYLQNLGQGPELLIRYENEEAVDDSQLPKDRFSAERLKGVDSTLKIQPAELGDSAVYLCASTTKTGSSYSEQFFGPGTRLTVL.